This TCR beta chain was retrieved from a study of Graves' ophthalmopathy and Graves' hyperthyroidism. Regarding the study as a whole: Cross-validated, the 13-signature model showed 87.88%/81.08% sensitivity/specificity, and 80%/75% in the test set. Predictions made by the model for ophthalmopathy progression reached approximately 71% sensitivity and roughly 75% specificity.

Amplification of the TCR beta CDR3 regions used RNA transcripts (as template). RT-PCR with HTBI primers came first, then second-round multiplex PCR. TCRdb re-analysed the multiplex PCR reads in MiXCR, keeping a single row per CDR3 protein. The sample consists of roughly 1.1 million distinct CDR3 sequences, approximately 35% of them appearing once. V dropped 2 bases and J dropped 2; count of bases not matched to a gene: 3. There are 15 residues in the CDR3. Germline CDR1 and CDR2: SGHTA and FQGNSA. A word on this clonotype: Its specificity is unknown.

Orbital computed tomography, together with clinical symptoms, serum thyroxine, TRAb and thyroid ultrasound, was used for diagnosis. The V and J genes are TRBV7-2 and TRBJ2-7; 10 bases agree with TRBD2. Specimen: peripheral blood or thyroid tissue (not recorded which). The TCR sequence derives from an adult man with Graves' hyperthyroidism. The CDR3 coding sequence is TGTGCCAGCAGCTTATTCCTAGCGGGAGCCTACGAGCAGTACTTC. Protein sequence: CASSLFLAGAYEQYF. Combining the CDR3 with reference TRBV7-2 and TRBJ2-7 gives the whole variable domain GAGVSQSPSNKVTEKGKDVELRCDPISGHTALYWYRQSLGQGLEFLIYFQGNSAPDKSGLPSDRFSAERTGGSVSTLTIQRTQQEDSAVYLCASSLFLAGAYEQYFGPGTRLTVT.